This T cell receptor beta chain was sequenced in a study of blood T cell repertoires in COVID-19. Whole-study context: Whether acute or convalescent, the COVID-19 samples came from the United States, Italy and Spain. Sample material is recorded as cDNA or gDNA derived from T cells, B-cell-depleted T cells, or PBMCs.

Per the germline V gene, CDR1 is MNHEY and CDR2 is SMNVEV (reference sequence). Trimming removed 4 bases from V and 2 bases from J; junction bases left unmatched: 3. The CDR3 has 14 amino acids. Original handling: The assay estimated nucleated cells by amplifying reference gene primers. Profiling relied on immunoSEQ multiplex PCR, and the TCRdb table lists in-frame clones only, not all of them. The D gene and trimming were derived from the DNA, and the V and J assignments and clone size from that table. This sample has around 69,000 clones, with around 82% found just once. Input material: peripheral blood. This clonotype was obtained from a man aged 50 to 60 with active COVID-19. The chain employs TRBV27 and TRBJ2-3; 7 nucleotides agree with TRBD2. The CDR3 protein is CASSWERDTDTQYF. CDR3 nucleotide sequence: TGTGCCAGCAGTTGGGAGCGGGACACAGATACGCAGTATTTT.